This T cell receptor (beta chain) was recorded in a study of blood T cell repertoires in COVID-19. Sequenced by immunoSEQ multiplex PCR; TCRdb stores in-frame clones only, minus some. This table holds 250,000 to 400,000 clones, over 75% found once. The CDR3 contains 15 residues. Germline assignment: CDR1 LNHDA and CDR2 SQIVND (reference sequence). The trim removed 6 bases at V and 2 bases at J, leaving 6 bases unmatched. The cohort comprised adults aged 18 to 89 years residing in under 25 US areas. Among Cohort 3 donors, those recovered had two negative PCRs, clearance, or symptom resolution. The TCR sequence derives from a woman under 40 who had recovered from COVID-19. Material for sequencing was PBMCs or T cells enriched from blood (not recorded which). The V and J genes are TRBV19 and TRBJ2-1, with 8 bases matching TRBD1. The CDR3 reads CASSPGQGTYNEQFF. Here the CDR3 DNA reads TGTGCCAGTAGCCCTGGACAGGGAACCTACAATGAGCAGTTCTTC.